This T cell receptor beta chain was recovered during a study of T cell repertoires in cytomegalovirus infection. This clonotype has a handful of counts. Antigen specificity is unknown. The V gene's germline CDR1 is SGDLS and CDR2 YYNGEE. The trim removed 3 bases at V and 0 bases at J, leaving 3 bases unmatched. The CDR3 spans 15 residues. General observations from the study: Cumulative public TCR beta family frequency identified carriers of CMV plus the relevant HLA.

MiXCR, run by TCRdb on the reads, gives a single entry per CDR3 protein. The sample carries almost 550,000 distinct CDR3 sequences, more than 15% recorded once. The genes are TRBV9 and TRBJ2-7; 10 positions agree with TRBD2. The specimen sequenced was CD8+ T cells from PBMCs. The origin of this receptor is a human donor in good health (CMV status not recorded). Some clones in this sample may be carry-over from other donors' samples. Written as DNA, the CDR3 is TGTGCCAGCAGCGAAGGACTAGCGGCCTCCTACGAGCAGTACTTC. Encoded protein: CASSEGLAASYEQYF.